Presented here are 25 T cell receptor beta chains from one specimen sequenced in a study of blood T cells in healthy people across ages. A second PCR of 7 to 11 cycles used a sample-barcoded 5' primer and a J-beta primer mix. MiXCR was run by TCRdb on the 5' RACE reads, yielding one entry per CDR3 protein. The sample holds roughly 1,700,000 distinct CDR3 sequences, approximately 30% seen once. The sequenced material came from blood. The receptors derive from a young woman in good health.

The chain combines TRBV9 with TRBJ2-5, with D maybe TRBD2 (6 bases). Germline V CDR1 and CDR2: SGDLS, YYNGEE. V gave up 0 bases and J gave up 5 bases, with 14 bases separating them. This CDR3 has 15 amino acids. The DNA of the CDR3 is TGTGCCAGCAGCGTAGAAGGTGGGGAGGCGGAGACCCAGTACTTC. Translated: CASSVEGGEAETQYF.

This clonotype was seen many times. The gene calls are TRBV7-9 and TRBJ2-7, with D tentatively TRBD1 (5 bases). There are 14 residues in the CDR3. The ends were cut back, 5 bases at V and 5 bases at J, with 16 bases in the middle. Per the germline V gene, CDR1 is SEHNR and CDR2 is FQNEAQ (reference sequence). The CDR3 sequence is CASSPRVGKDEQYF. CDR3 in DNA: TGTGCCAGCAGCCCCAGGGTTGGGAAGGACGAGCAGTACTTC.

Details on this clonotype: A much larger clone differs from this one at a single base, so this may be a read error. This chain connects TRBV10-3 to TRBJ2-1, with a tentative D call TRBD2 (6 bases). The J call may be mistaken, given a closer DNA end match to TRBJ2-7. The CDR3 loop spans 13 amino acids. Looked up from germline, CDR1 is ENHRY and CDR2 is SYGVKD. The CDR3 sequence is CAISTGVDNEQYF. CDR3 bases: TGTGCCATCTCAACGGGAGTCGACAATGAGCAGTACTTC.

This clonotype was detected a few times. J is TRBJ2-7 and V is TRBV6-5; TRBD1 matches 7 bases. The CDR3 has 15 amino acids. Germline loops: CDR1 MNHEY, CDR2 SVGAGI. Unmatched junction bases numbered 7, after V lost 0 bases and J lost 5 bases. The CDR3 bases are TGTGCCAGCAGTTACTCGAACAGGGGCGTTGACGAGCAGTACTTC. Translating gives CASSYSNRGVDEQYF.

This clonotype was observed a single time. Just one base apart from a much larger clone, this may be a read error. The V call is TRBV25-1, the J call TRBJ2-3; no clear D gene. The V end was cut by 4 bases, the J end by 2 bases, with 16 bases between. The CDR3 has 16 amino acids. Germline V lookup: CDR1 MGHDK, CDR2 SYGVNS. As DNA, the CDR3 is TGTGCCAGCAGTGTAGGAAATTCCGCCGACACAGATACGCAGTATTTT. It specifies CASSVGNSADTDTQYF. Full variable domain (missing parts from reference TRBV25-1 and TRBJ2-3): EADIYQTPRYLVIGTGKKITLECSQTMGHDKMYWYQQDPGMELHLIHYSYGVNSTEKGDLSSESTVSRIRTEHFPLTLESARPSHTSQYLCASSVGNSADTDTQYFGPGTRLTVL.

This clonotype was found many times. The V gene is TRBV15, the J gene TRBJ2-7; 7 bases align to TRBD2. Trimming removed 5 bases from V and 6 bases from J; junction bases left unmatched: 10. CDR3 length equals 14 residues. The germline V gene encodes CDR1 LNHNV and CDR2 YYDKDF (reference sequence). CDR3 region: CATSRNGGGSEQYF. In DNA form, the CDR3 reads TGTGCCACCAGCCGAAACGGCGGGGGAAGCGAGCAGTACTTC.

This clonotype has a handful of counts. V usage is TRBV9 and J usage is TRBJ2-5; 10 bases fit TRBD2. V lost 0 bases and J lost 3; bases outside the gene matches: 8. This CDR3 is built from 17 residues. CDR1 is SGDLS and CDR2 is YYNGEE in the germline V gene. CDR3 residues: CASSVDRGLAGEETQYF. CDR3 sequence (DNA): TGTGCCAGCAGCGTAGATAGGGGGCTAGCGGGAGAAGAGACCCAGTACTTC.

Ten or more counts support this clonotype. This chain uses TRBV20-1 with TRBJ2-1; TRBD2 agrees at 12 bases. The germline V gene has CDR1 DFQATT and CDR2 SNEGSKA (reference sequence). Trimming at V came to 5 bases and at J to 8 bases, leaving 10 bases not matched to a gene. The CDR3 is 15 residues long. The CDR3 DNA follows: TGCAGTGCTGGCTCAGCTAGCGGGGGGGCATATGAGCAGTTCTTC. Translation gives CSAGSASGGAYEQFF.

V gene TRBV7-2 combines with J gene TRBJ1-1; weak D call: TRBD1 (5 bases). Trimming took 3 bases from V and 0 from J, leaving 11 bases between them. Germline V gene lookup returns CDR1 SGHTA and CDR2 FQGNSA. The CDR3 totals 15 residues. The CDR3 loop is CASSFMAGLNTEAFF. CDR3 DNA sequence: TGTGCCAGCAGCTTCATGGCAGGGTTGAACACTGAAGCTTTCTTT.

Of note for this clonotype: One junction end disagrees with the germline gene, perhaps due to a read error. The J gene is TRBJ2-5, the V gene TRBV20-1; 10 nucleotides line up with TRBD2. CDR3 size: 16 residues. Germline V gene data show CDR1 as DFQATT and CDR2 as SNEGSKA (reference sequence). CDR3 coding DNA: TGCAGTGCTGGAGAAAGGCTAGCGGGAGAACAAAAGACCCAGTACTTC. Translation gives CSAGERLAGEQKTQYF.

V gene TRBV12-3 or TRBV12-4 combines with J gene TRBJ1-4; D is possibly TRBD1 (6 bases). V was cut by 4 bases and J by 8 bases, with 17 bases left in between. CDR3 length equals 15 residues. The CDR3 reads CASSSQGKLKEKLFF. Written as DNA, the CDR3 is TGTGCCAGCAGTTCCCAGGGGAAGCTCAAAGAAAAACTGTTTTTT.

This chain connects TRBV4-2 to TRBJ1-2; D unresolved. Trimming left V 1 base short and J 4 bases short, with 16 bases between. There are 16 residues in the CDR3. CDR1 LGHNA and CDR2 YNFKEQ come from the germline V gene. Here the CDR3 reads CASSQGGFWEPYGYTF. DNA for the CDR3: TGTGCCAGCAGCCAAGGGGGATTTTGGGAGCCCTATGGCTACACCTTC.

This clonotype has just a few counts. The chain has TRBV7-2 and TRBJ2-5, with D possibly matching TRBD2 (5 bases). In germline, CDR1 is SGHTA, CDR2 FQGNSA. This CDR3 has 14 residues. V lost 4 bases and J 5 bases, leaving 14 bases between the germline ends. This chain's CDR3 is CASSYRTPRETQYF. CDR3 DNA: TGTGCCAGCAGCTACCGGACTCCACGGGAGACCCAGTACTTC.

This clonotype was detected a few times. This chain connects TRBV24-1 to TRBJ2-1; 8 bases line up with TRBD1. With V trimmed by 0 bases and J by 3 bases, 3 bases remained unmatched. Germline values: CDR1 KGHDR, CDR2 SFDVKD. This CDR3 comprises 16 residues. The CDR3 coding sequence is TGTGCCACCAGTGATTTGAGGACAGGGCGCTACAATGAGCAGTTCTTC. Its translation: CATSDLRTGRYNEQFF.

This clonotype was observed a few times. The gene calls are TRBV6-6 and TRBJ2-7; 14 bases align to TRBD2. CDR1 and CDR2 from the germline V gene are MNHNY and SVGAGI (reference sequence). This CDR3 contains 16 residues. V was clipped by 2 bases and J by 5 bases; unmatched bases: 5. CDR3 coding DNA: TGTGCCAGCAGTTACCCGACTAGCGGGAGGGTCGACGAGCAGTACTTC. Translation gives CASSYPTSGRVDEQYF.

The chain links TRBV9 to TRBJ2-4; 12 nucleotides align to TRBD2. With V trimmed by 0 bases and J by 13 bases, 14 bases remained unmatched. CDR1 is SGDLS, CDR2 YYNGEE, per germline. This CDR3 contains 17 residues. CDR3 nucleotides: TGTGCCAGCAGCGTAGGTCTAGCGGGAGGGCCACCGGGAGAGCAGTACTTC. It translates to CASSVGLAGGPPGEQYF.

This clonotype showed up just a few times. This sequence joins TRBV18 and TRBJ1-2; 9 positions agree with TRBD1. Germline V gene lookup returns CDR1 KGHSH and CDR2 LQKENI. There are 15 residues in the CDR3. V gave up 3 bases and J gave up 8 bases; unmatched junction bases: 10. The CDR3 DNA sequence: TGTGCCAGCTCACCGAGGACAGGGGAATTCAGGGGCTACACCTTC. It encodes CASSPRTGEFRGYTF. The variable domain in full, with the rest retrieved from reference TRBV18 and TRBJ1-2, is NAGVMQNPRHLVRRRGQEARLRCSPMKGHSHVYWYRQLPEEGLKFMVYLQKENIIDESGMPKERFSAEFPKEGPSILRIQQVVRGDSAAYFCASSPRTGEFRGYTFGSGTRLTVV.

This chain joins TRBV7-6 and TRBJ2-7; maybe TRBD2 (5 bases). Germline CDR1 SGHVS, CDR2 FNYEAQ. CDR3 length: 16 residues. Trimming removed 1 base from V and 1 base from J, with 14 bases in between. In DNA, the CDR3 is TGTGCCAGCAGCTTAGTTGGCGGGCAAAGGTCCTACGAGCAGTACTTC. As protein: CASSLVGGQRSYEQYF.

This chain joins TRBV5-1 and TRBJ1-2; D not resolved. CDR3 size: 15 residues. CDR1 and CDR2 (germline): SGHRS, YFSETQ. Between the trimmed V and J ends, which lost 0 bases and 5 bases, there was a span of 14 bases. The CDR3 here is CASSLEAVGAYGYTF. The CDR3 DNA sequence: TGCGCCAGCAGCTTGGAGGCAGTTGGAGCATATGGCTACACCTTC.

The CDR3 sequence is CASSVSTSLGHEQFF. The CDR3 DNA reads as TGTGCCAGCAGTGTCTCGACTAGCTTGGGACATGAGCAGTTCTTC. The chain employs TRBV2 and TRBJ2-1; 7 positions agree with TRBD2. With V trimmed by 4 bases and J by 8 bases, 11 bases remained unmatched. The CDR3 contains 15 residues. CDR1 and CDR2 from the germline V gene are SNHLY and FYNNEI.

CDR3 amino acids: CASIKARNYGYTF. In DNA form, the CDR3 reads TGTGCCAGCATCAAAGCCCGGAACTATGGCTACACCTTC. The rearrangement joins TRBV6-1 to TRBJ1-2; D is uncertain. Trimming removed 7 bases at V and 2 bases at J, with 11 bases between. The germline V gene encodes CDR1 MNHNS and CDR2 SASEGT. The CDR3 is 13 residues long.

This clonotype showed up many times. The chain employs TRBV11-2 and TRBJ2-7; D is ambiguous. CDR1 SGHAT and CDR2 FQNNGV come from the germline V gene. The CDR3 has 12 amino acids. The V and J ends lost 4 bases and 8 bases respectively, with 12 bases between them. The CDR3 reads CASSSPLLKQYF. CDR3 DNA: TGTGCCAGCAGCTCACCTTTATTGAAGCAGTACTTC.

This sequence joins TRBV2 and TRBJ2-1; either TRBD1 or TRBD2 may fit D (5 bases each). Looked up from germline, CDR1 is SNHLY and CDR2 is FYNNEI. CDR3 size: 16 residues. V was cut by 4 bases and J by 4 bases, with 17 bases left in between. The CDR3 DNA reads as TGTGCCAGCAGTGTGTCGGGGCAGATCTCTTACAATGAGCAGTTCTTC. Protein: CASSVSGQISYNEQFF.

This clonotype was seen a few times. This chain uses TRBV27 with TRBJ2-5, with D perhaps matching TRBD2 (5 bases). CDR1 and CDR2 from the germline V gene are MNHEY and SMNVEV (reference sequence). The V gene lost 4 bases and the J gene lost 4 bases, with 13 bases spanning the gap. The CDR3 runs 14 residues. The CDR3 protein is CASSSASLGETQYF. The CDR3, as DNA: TGTGCCAGCAGTTCGGCTAGCCTGGGAGAGACCCAGTACTTC.

The chain employs TRBV24-1 and TRBJ1-1; D remains unclear. Germline V gene sequence: CDR1 KGHDR, CDR2 SFDVKD. This CDR3 is built from 16 residues. V was shortened by 2 bases and J by 0 bases, with 12 bases between the two germline ends. The CDR3 DNA follows: TGTGCCACCAGTGATTCCCGAACTATGATGAACACTGAAGCTTTCTTT. This gives the protein CATSDSRTMMNTEAFF.